This T cell receptor beta chain came from a study of T-cell reconstitution after alpha-beta-depleted transplantation in children. The CDR3 has 15 amino acids. With V trimmed by 4 bases and J by 6 bases, 8 bases remained unmatched. Germline CDR1 and CDR2: MNHEY and SVGEGT. TCRbeta library preparation incorporated unique molecular identifiers. One entry per CDR3 protein, called by TCRdb with MiXCR from the PCR reads. Here the sample spans around 450,000 distinct CDR3 sequences, about 16% being singletons. This TCR came from a boy under two years old who had a stem cell transplant for Wiskott-Aldrich syndrome, so the T cells may come from the graft donor. V is TRBV6-2 or TRBV6-3 and J is TRBJ2-5, with TRBD1 matching over 10 bases. The sample consisted of PBMCs, mostly from graft donor cells, taken 360 days after TCRalphabeta/CD19-depleted stem cell transplant. CDR3 nucleotides: TGTGCCAGCAGTTCCTTCGGGACAGGGGTAAAGACCCAGTACTTC. Translation gives CASSSFGTGVKTQYF.